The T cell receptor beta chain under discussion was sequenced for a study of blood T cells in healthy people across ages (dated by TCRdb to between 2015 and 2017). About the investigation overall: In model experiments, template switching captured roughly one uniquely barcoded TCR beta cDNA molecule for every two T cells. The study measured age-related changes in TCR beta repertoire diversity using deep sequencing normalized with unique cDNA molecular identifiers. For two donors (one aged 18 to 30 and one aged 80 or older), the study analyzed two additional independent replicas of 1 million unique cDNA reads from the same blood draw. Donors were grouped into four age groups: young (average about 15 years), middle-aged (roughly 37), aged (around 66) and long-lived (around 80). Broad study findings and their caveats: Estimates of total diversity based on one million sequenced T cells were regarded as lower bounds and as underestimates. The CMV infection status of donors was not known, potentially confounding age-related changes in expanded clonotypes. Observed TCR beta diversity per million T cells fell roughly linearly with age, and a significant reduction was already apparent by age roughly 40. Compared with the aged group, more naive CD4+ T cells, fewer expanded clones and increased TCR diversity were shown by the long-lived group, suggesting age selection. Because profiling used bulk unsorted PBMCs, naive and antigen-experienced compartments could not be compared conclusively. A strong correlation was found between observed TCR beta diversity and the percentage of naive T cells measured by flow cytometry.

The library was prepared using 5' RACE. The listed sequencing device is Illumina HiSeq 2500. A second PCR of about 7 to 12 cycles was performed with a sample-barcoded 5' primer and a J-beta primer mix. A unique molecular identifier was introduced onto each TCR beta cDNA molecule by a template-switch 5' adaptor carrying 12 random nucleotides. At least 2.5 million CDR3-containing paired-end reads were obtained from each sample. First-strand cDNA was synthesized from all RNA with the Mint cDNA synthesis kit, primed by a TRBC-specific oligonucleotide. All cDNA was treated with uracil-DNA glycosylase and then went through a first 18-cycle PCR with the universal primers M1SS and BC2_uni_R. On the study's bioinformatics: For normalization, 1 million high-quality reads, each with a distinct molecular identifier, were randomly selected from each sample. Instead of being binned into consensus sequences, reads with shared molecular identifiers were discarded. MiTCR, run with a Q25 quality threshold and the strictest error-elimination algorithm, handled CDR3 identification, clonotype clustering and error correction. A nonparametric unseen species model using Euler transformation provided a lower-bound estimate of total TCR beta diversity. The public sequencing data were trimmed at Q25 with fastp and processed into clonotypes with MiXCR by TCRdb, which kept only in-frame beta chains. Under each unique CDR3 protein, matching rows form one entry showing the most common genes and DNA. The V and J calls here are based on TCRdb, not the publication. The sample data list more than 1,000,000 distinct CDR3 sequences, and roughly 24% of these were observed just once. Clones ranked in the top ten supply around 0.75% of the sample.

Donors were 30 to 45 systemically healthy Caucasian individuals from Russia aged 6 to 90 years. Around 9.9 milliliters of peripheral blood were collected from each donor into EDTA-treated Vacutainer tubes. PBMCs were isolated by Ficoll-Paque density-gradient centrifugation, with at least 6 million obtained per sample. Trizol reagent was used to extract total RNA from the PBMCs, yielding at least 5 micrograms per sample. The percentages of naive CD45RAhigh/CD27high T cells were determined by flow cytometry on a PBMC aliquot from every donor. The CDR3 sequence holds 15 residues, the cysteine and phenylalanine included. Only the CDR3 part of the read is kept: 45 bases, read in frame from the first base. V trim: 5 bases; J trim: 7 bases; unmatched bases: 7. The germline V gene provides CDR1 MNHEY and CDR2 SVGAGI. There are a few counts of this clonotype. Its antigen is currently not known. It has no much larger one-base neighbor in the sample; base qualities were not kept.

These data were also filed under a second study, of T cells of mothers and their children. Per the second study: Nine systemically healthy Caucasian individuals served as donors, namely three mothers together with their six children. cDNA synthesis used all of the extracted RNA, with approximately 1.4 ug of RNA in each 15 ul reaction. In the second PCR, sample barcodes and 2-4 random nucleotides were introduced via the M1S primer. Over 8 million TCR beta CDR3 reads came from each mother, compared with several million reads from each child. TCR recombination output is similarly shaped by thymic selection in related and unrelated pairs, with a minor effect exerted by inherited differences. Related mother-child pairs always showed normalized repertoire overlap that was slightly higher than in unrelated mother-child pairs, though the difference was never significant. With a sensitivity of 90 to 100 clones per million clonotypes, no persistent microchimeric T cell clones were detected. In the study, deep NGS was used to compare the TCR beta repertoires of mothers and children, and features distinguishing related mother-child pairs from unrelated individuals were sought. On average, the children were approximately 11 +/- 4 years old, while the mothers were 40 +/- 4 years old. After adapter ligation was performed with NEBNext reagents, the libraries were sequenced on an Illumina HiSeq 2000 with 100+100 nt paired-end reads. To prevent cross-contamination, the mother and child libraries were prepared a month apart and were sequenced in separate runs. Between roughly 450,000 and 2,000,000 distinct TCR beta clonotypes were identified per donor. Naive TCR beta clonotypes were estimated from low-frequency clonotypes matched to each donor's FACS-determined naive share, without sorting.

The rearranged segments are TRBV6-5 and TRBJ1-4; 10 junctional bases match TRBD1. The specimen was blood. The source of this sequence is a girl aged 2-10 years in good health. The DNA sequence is TGTGCCAGCAGTCCCATTGACAGGGGGCCTGAAAAACTGTTTTTT. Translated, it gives CASSPIDRGPEKLFF.